Sequencing of this T cell receptor beta chain was carried out in a study of T cell clones after liver transplantation. The wider study: Post-transplant blood was tracked for graft-donor-reactive T cell clones identified in a pre-transplant mixed lymphocyte reaction. HCV positivity affected three of eight recipients; the rest lacked autoimmune or viral indications. Notes on the study in general: Post-transplant time points were not standardized, so conclusions are preliminary.

The CDR3 loop spans 14 amino acids. The trim removed 1 base at V and 7 bases at J, leaving 5 bases unmatched. CDR1 SGHDT and CDR2 YYEEEE come from the germline V gene. This clone came up once. Its specificity is unknown. Sequencing used immunoSEQ multiplex PCR; TCRdb keeps in-frame clones, though not all of them. This table holds about 33,000 clones, around 94% found once. The sequence derives from a human patient who received a liver transplant. Some T cells here may be from the graft donor. The rearrangement uses TRBV5-6 and TRBJ2-7, with 10 bases that match TRBD1. This specimen was CD8+ T cells from blood, taken 12 months after liver transplant. CDR3 residues: CASSLPGQGREQYF. The CDR3 DNA is TGTGCCAGCAGCTTGCCGGGACAGGGGAGGGAGCAGTACTTC.